The rows below give T cell receptor beta chains drawn from one sample of a study of T cell clusters in autoimmune cytopenias. Following a re-call of the multiplex PCR reads, TCRdb has one entry per CDR3 protein and lacks DNA. Its clone listing holds 600 to 800 distinct CDR3 sequences. A further study also used this sample, focusing on T cell repertoires in aging, cancer and after chemotherapy.

Sequencing input: peripheral blood. These TCRs come from a human donor with chronic lymphocytic leukemia. CDR3s include the opening cysteine and the closing phenylalanine or tryptophan. Size is omitted from some rows. Given values are once, few, many or a class for expanded clones.

large	TRBV6-4	TRBJ2-3	CASSDSGGDGADTQYF
-	TRBV2	TRBJ1-3	CASSALGQAGNTIYF
-	TRBV2	TRBJ2-4	CASSPSPGAGAKNIQYF
medium-sized	TRBV5-1	TRBJ2-5	CASSSSRQGAAETQYF
medium-sized	TRBV7-2	TRBJ2-3	CASSGLAGGIDTQYF
medium-sized	TRBV20-1	TRBJ2-7	CSAPIAGAGEQYF
-	TRBV7-9	TRBJ1-6	CASLTGENSPLHF
large	TRBV19	TRBJ1-5	CASTDGTQPQHF
large	TRBV6-5	TRBJ2-3	CASRTRVSDTQYF
-	TRBV18	TRBJ1-3	CASSPTPQDRDTIYF
-	TRBV7-2	TRBJ2-3	CASSAAGTSGTDTQYF
-	TRBV28	TRBJ2-5	CASSWTSGGVQETQYF
medium-sized	TRBV18	TRBJ2-7	CASSPTTGAGSYEQYF
large	TRBV6-6	TRBJ2-7	CASSKSILSYEQYF
large	TRBV30	TRBJ1-2	CAWSYFGYGYTF